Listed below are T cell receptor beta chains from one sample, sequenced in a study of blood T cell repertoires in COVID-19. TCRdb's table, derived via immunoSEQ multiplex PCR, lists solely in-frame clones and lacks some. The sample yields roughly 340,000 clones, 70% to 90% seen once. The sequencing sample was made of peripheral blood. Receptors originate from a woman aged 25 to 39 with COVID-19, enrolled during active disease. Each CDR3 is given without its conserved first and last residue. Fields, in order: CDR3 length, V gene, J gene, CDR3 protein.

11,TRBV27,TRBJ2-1,ASTGSRYNEQF
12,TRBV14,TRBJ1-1,ASSLLVKTGEAF
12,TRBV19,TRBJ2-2,AASGTGGSGELF
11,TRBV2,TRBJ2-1,ASWREWGNEQF
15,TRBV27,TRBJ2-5,ASSLTPGLALQETQY
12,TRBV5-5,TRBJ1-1,ASSLVSRGAEAF
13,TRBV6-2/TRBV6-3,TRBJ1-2,ASSSLSRNVYGYT
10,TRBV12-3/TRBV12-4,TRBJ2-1,ASKLADNEQF
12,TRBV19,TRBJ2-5,ASGGALPQETQY
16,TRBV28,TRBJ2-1,ASSPGQGASKSYNEQF
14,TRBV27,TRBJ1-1,ASSLYTGGRGTEAF
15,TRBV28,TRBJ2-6,ASSRDRERPGANVLT
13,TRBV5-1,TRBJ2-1,ASSLDRSSYNEQF
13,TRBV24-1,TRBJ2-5,ATSYTSGGIPTQY
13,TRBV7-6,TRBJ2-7,ASSLEGGGRYEQY
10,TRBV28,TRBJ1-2,ASRTTVDGYT
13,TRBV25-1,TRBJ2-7,ASSDGRDREDEQY
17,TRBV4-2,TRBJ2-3,ASSQELTGEGGRTDTQY
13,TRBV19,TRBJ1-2,ASSIPFGQGSGYT
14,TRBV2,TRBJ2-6,ASTLAGTGFSNVLT
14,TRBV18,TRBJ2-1,ASSPLWDNIPNEQF
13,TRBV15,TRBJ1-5,ATTEGQGANQPQH
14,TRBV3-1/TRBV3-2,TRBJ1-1,ASSQDRDRGGTEAF
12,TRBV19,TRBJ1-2,ASSIRGSNYGYT
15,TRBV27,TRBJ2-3,ASSLWVAGGRADTQY
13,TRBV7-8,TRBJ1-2,ASSLGAGTGSGYT
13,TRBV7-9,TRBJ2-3,ASSPLWTLTDTQY
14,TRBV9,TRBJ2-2,ASSVGGTINTGELF
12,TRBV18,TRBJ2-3,ASSPLAEADTQY
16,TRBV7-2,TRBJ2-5,ASSEAYLRDRGKETQY
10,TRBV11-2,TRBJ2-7,ASSFGQNEQY
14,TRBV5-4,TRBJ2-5,ASSPRTSGGLETQY
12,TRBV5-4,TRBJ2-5,ASSLAGVQETQY
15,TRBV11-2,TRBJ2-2,ASSRTGGSWYTGELF